The clone carrying this T cell receptor beta chain has just a few counts. This entry is derived from a study of vaccination and CD4 T cells after COVID-19. Time point reported: late sampling 161 to 241 days after vaccination in a few convalescent patients. TCRdb re-called the PCR reads with MiXCR, one entry per CDR3 protein. The table shows about 29,000 distinct CDR3 sequences, with approximately 49% occurring only once. Germline trimming cut 3 bases from V and 3 bases from J; bases unmatched to any gene: 18. CDR3 length: 19 amino acids. Looked up from germline, CDR1 is MNHNS and CDR2 is SASEGT. The chain carries TRBV6-1 and TRBJ1-1; 8 nucleotides align to TRBD1. The sequencing here drew on CD4+ T cells from blood, taken about 7 months after SARS-CoV-2 vaccination. The receptor was derived from a human donor who had recovered from COVID-19. CDR3 coding DNA: TGTGCCAGCAGTGATCAGGGAGGACAGGGTAGGGGTTGGGACACTGAAGCTTTCTTT. It encodes CASSDQGGQGRGWDTEAFF.